This passage covers 29 T cell receptor beta chains from one sample sequenced in a study of blood T cell repertoires in COVID-19. Measured with immunoSEQ multiplex PCR; TCRdb has only the in-frame clones, and not every one. Of 100,000 to 150,000 clones detected, about 83% appear once; the ten largest clones hold over 4.5%. What was sequenced was peripheral blood. The receptor source for this set is a human donor in a cohort sampled during active COVID-19.

The chain couples TRBV6-6 to TRBJ2-1; D not certain. The ends were cut back, 2 bases at V and 4 bases at J, with 9 bases in the middle. Germline-derived CDR1 and CDR2 are MNHNY and SVGAGI (reference sequence). CDR3 length equals 14 residues. The CDR3 coding sequence is TGTGCCAGCAGTTACCCTAGACTGTACAATGAGCAGTTCTTC. Amino acids: CASSYPRLYNEQFF.

This chain joins TRBV12-3 or TRBV12-4 and TRBJ1-3; unclear D gene. V lost 7 bases and J lost 3, with 4 bases in between. The CDR3 has 11 residues. CDR3: CASNFGNTIYF. CDR3 nucleotide sequence: TGTGCCAGCAACTTTGGAAACACCATATATTTT.

This chain uses TRBV30 with TRBJ1-3; D might be TRBD1 (5 bases). CDR3 length equals 13 residues. Per germline, CDR1 GTSNPN and CDR2 SVGIG (reference sequence). V lost 6 bases and J 0 bases, leaving 9 bases between the germline ends. This chain's CDR3 is CACITGSGNTIYF. DNA for the CDR3: TGTGCCTGCATCACAGGCTCTGGAAACACCATATATTTT.

The chain is built from TRBV25-1 and TRBJ1-6; 8 nucleotides match TRBD1. V was clipped by 7 bases and J by 1 base; unmatched bases: 9. Germline loops: CDR1 MGHDK, CDR2 SYGVNS. This CDR3 has 17 residues. CDR3 in amino acids: CASTGTGPESYNSPLHF. CDR3 nucleotide sequence: TGTGCCAGCACTGGGACAGGACCCGAGTCCTATAATTCACCCCTCCACTTT.

The chain joins TRBV4-1 to TRBJ2-7, with unresolved D. Germline V CDR1 and CDR2: MGHRA, YSYEKL. V shed 3 bases and J shed 1 base, with 7 bases lying between them. The CDR3 covers 13 residues. This CDR3 is CASSHSGSYEQYF. The CDR3 nucleotides read TGCGCCAGCAGCCATTCCGGGTCCTACGAGCAGTACTTC.

Only a few counts were recorded for this clone. This sequence joins TRBV24-1 and TRBJ1-1; TRBD1 aligns across 7 bases. Germline assignment: CDR1 KGHDR and CDR2 SFDVKD. J gave up 1 base and V 9 bases, and 4 bases lay outside the gene matches. There are 13 residues in the CDR3. CDR3 sequence reads: CATRDRANTEAFF. CDR3 nucleotides: TGTGCCACCCGCGACAGGGCGAACACTGAAGCTTTCTTT.

This chain's CDR3 is CASSLTPGSYGYTF. DNA of the CDR3: TGTGCCAGCAGCTTAACTCCAGGGTCCTATGGCTACACCTTC. V is TRBV7-3 and J is TRBJ1-2, with D possibly TRBD1 on 5 matching bases. V was cut by 0 bases and J by 4 bases, with 9 bases left in between. Germline V gene data show CDR1 as SGHTA and CDR2 as FQGTGA. This CDR3 is built from 14 residues.

The rearrangement joins TRBV5-1 to TRBJ2-5; D might be TRBD1 (5 bases). Per the germline V gene, CDR1 is SGHRS and CDR2 is YFSETQ. This CDR3 is 14 amino acids long. Trimming stripped 5 bases from V and 1 base from J, with 12 bases between. Here the CDR3 reads CASRPAGPQETQYF. The CDR3 bases are TGCGCCAGCAGACCCGCAGGGCCCCAAGAGACCCAGTACTTC.

The J gene is TRBJ1-3, the V gene TRBV3-1 (or the pseudogene TRBV3-2); D ambiguous. Germline values: CDR1 LGHDT, CDR2 YNNKEL (reference sequence). Trimming cost V 2 bases and J 1 base, with 9 bases left between them. This CDR3 is built from 15 residues. CDR3 in amino acids: CASSQPFLSGNTIYF. CDR3 DNA sequence: TGTGCCAGCAGCCAACCCTTCTTATCTGGAAACACCATATATTTT.

The rearrangement joins TRBV7-9 to TRBJ1-1, with 8 nucleotides matching TRBD1. With 4 bases clipped from V and 0 bases from J, the junction kept 4 bases outside the gene matches. CDR1 SEHNR and CDR2 FQNEAQ come from the germline V gene (reference sequence). This CDR3 spans 15 amino acids. The CDR3 loop is CASSSQGAMNTEAFF. The CDR3 region has the DNA TGTGCCAGCAGCTCCCAGGGGGCTATGAACACTGAAGCTTTCTTT.

V and J are TRBV9 and TRBJ2-1, with 14 bases identical to TRBD2. J gave up 0 bases and V 3 bases, and 8 bases lay outside the gene matches. This CDR3 is built from 19 residues. Germline V gene lookup returns CDR1 SGDLS and CDR2 YYNGEE. The CDR3 DNA is TGTGCCAGCAGCGCGAGACTAGCGGGAGGGCCGGACTCCTACAATGAGCAGTTCTTC. This codes for CASSARLAGGPDSYNEQFF.

This clone has a single count. The chain joins TRBV4-3 to TRBJ1-2, with 9 bases fitting TRBD1. The CDR3 totals 15 residues. Trimming took 0 bases from V and 10 from J; bases not matched to a gene: 9. In germline, CDR1 is LGHNA, CDR2 YSLEER. CDR3 sequence reads: CASSQEAQGAPIYTF. Here the CDR3 DNA reads TGCGCCAGCAGCCAAGAAGCACAGGGGGCGCCGATCTACACCTTC.

The rearrangement joins TRBV19 to TRBJ1-1; D gene ambiguous. Looked up from germline, CDR1 is LNHDA and CDR2 is SQIVND (reference sequence). V lost 3 bases and J 5 bases, leaving 7 bases between the germline ends. This CDR3 contains 12 residues. The CDR3 spells CASSMIRTEAFF. Here the CDR3 DNA reads TGTGCCAGTAGTATGATCCGGACTGAAGCTTTCTTT.

The sample holds a few counts of this clone. The CDR3: CASSSSGRTLGETQYF. CDR3 nucleotides: TGTGCCAGCAGCTCCTCCGGGAGGACACTAGGGGAGACCCAGTACTTC. The V call is TRBV7-6, the J call TRBJ2-5; 7 bases fit TRBD2. The CDR3 extends over 16 amino acids. CDR1 and CDR2 (germline): SGHVS, FNYEAQ. Trimming removed 4 bases from V and 5 bases from J; junction bases left unmatched: 13.

The chain uses TRBV25-1 and TRBJ2-1; TRBD2 matches at 7 bases. The J segment lost 6 bases and the V segment lost 9 bases, leaving 14 bases of the junction unmatched. The CDR3 extends over 15 amino acids. Germline V gene sequence: CDR1 MGHDK, CDR2 SYGVNS. CDR3 DNA sequence: TGTGCCAGTTCGCGGCGGACTAGGGGCCCCAATGAGCAGTTCTTC. Translated: CASSRRTRGPNEQFF.

Only one count was recorded for this clone. This chain connects TRBV18 to TRBJ1-2; no clear D. The CDR3 totals 15 residues. Germline-derived CDR1 and CDR2 are KGHSH and LQKENI. The ends were cut back, 2 bases at V and 2 bases at J, with 12 bases in the middle. Written as DNA, the CDR3 is TGTGCCAGCTCACCAACCCGGGATCCAAACTATGGCTACACCTTC. Translation gives CASSPTRDPNYGYTF.

V and J are TRBV7-9 and TRBJ2-1; 12 nucleotides match TRBD2. This CDR3 has 13 residues. V lost 8 bases, J lost 9 bases, and 5 bases stayed unmatched. Germline CDR1 SEHNR, CDR2 FQNEAQ (reference sequence). The CDR3 region is CASDLAGGGEQFF. CDR3 coding DNA: TGTGCCAGCGACCTAGCGGGAGGGGGTGAGCAGTTCTTC.

The V and J genes are TRBV24-1 and TRBJ2-5, with TRBD2 identical over 16 bases. The CDR3 covers 16 residues. CDR1 is KGHDR, CDR2 SFDVKD, per germline. V dropped 4 bases and J dropped 2; count of bases not matched to a gene: 0. CDR3 nucleotide sequence: TGTGCCACCAGTGAGGGACTAGCGGGAGGGCAAGAGACCCAGTACTTC. Its protein product is CATSEGLAGGQETQYF.

The chain uses TRBV6-5 and TRBJ1-6; 8 positions match TRBD1. Trimming removed 5 bases from V and 10 bases from J; junction bases left unmatched: 7. The V gene's germline CDR1 is MNHEY and CDR2 SVGAGI. The CDR3 is 14 residues long. For the CDR3, the DNA is TGTGCCAGCAGTCGCCGACAGGGGAACTCACCCCTCCACTTT. Translated, it gives CASSRRQGNSPLHF.

The rearrangement uses TRBV4-1 and TRBJ1-1; D gene unclear. Trimming stripped 2 bases from V and 1 base from J, with 17 bases between. This CDR3 region has 17 residues. Germline-derived CDR1 and CDR2 are MGHRA and YSYEKL. CDR3 in DNA: TGCGCCAGCAGCCAAATAGGTGGTCGGGTCCAGAACACTGAAGCTTTCTTT. This codes for CASSQIGGRVQNTEAFF.

The V gene is TRBV7-9, the J gene TRBJ2-1, with 7 bases fitting TRBD2. The V gene end was trimmed by 3 bases and the J gene end by 5 bases; junction bases not matched to a gene: 10. The CDR3 sequence is 16 residues long. Germline loops: CDR1 SEHNR, CDR2 FQNEAQ (reference sequence). The CDR3 DNA reads TGTGCCAGCAGCTTCCCGGCGGGAGTAGCAAACAATGAGCAGTTCTTC. Its translation is CASSFPAGVANNEQFF.

This clone was detected only once. CDR3: CASSLTTSVSDTQYF. CDR3 nucleotides: TGTGCCAGCAGTCTAACCACTAGCGTTTCAGATACGCAGTATTTT. J is TRBJ2-3 and V is TRBV2; TRBD2 matches 7 bases. With 5 bases clipped from V and 4 bases from J, the junction kept 9 bases outside the gene matches. The V gene's germline CDR1 is SNHLY and CDR2 FYNNEI. This CDR3 is 15 amino acids long.

The genes are TRBV7-2 and TRBJ2-5, with 7 bases fitting TRBD1. The CDR3 totals 13 residues. Germline values: CDR1 SGHTA, CDR2 FQGNSA. V lost 6 bases, J lost 7 bases, and 8 bases stayed unmatched. In nucleotides, the CDR3 is TGTGCCAGCAGTCTGGGACAGCGTGTGACCCAGTACTTC. Amino acids: CASSLGQRVTQYF.

The chain joins TRBV7-2 to TRBJ2-7; D is possibly TRBD1 (6 bases). In germline, CDR1 is SGHTA, CDR2 FQGNSA. Trimming stripped 5 bases from V and 2 bases from J, with 16 bases between. The CDR3 extends over 15 amino acids. The chain's CDR3 is CASSPNRDGAYEQYF. The CDR3 nucleotides read TGTGCCAGCAGCCCCAACAGGGACGGCGCCTACGAGCAGTACTTC.

The rearrangement links TRBV20-1 to TRBJ1-1; D is uncertain. CDR3 length equals 11 residues. The germline gives CDR1 DFQATT, CDR2 SNEGSKA (reference sequence). Trimming took off 0 bases at V and 8 bases at J, with 7 bases between the two ends. CDR3 DNA sequence: TGCAGTGCTAGAGAAAACAGAGAAGCTTTCTTT. This gives the protein CSARENREAFF.

The rearrangement uses TRBV20-1 and TRBJ2-7; TRBD2 is a possible D gene (6 bases). CDR1 and CDR2 (germline): DFQATT, SNEGSKA (reference sequence). Trimming pared 3 bases from V and 2 bases from J, leaving 20 bases between. The CDR3 has 16 amino acids. The CDR3 is CSASPPQASAPYEQYF. Here the CDR3 DNA reads TGCAGTGCTAGTCCCCCCCAGGCTAGCGCCCCCTACGAGCAGTACTTC.

This chain connects TRBV27 to TRBJ1-2; D gene unclear. From germline, CDR1 is MNHEY and CDR2 SMNVEV (reference sequence). This CDR3 region has 16 residues. Trimming shortened V by 6 bases and J by 4 bases, and 21 bases separated the two germline ends. The CDR3 sequence: CASSPQKLRGGYGYTF. The CDR3 DNA reads TGTGCCAGCAGCCCTCAGAAACTGAGAGGTGGCTATGGCTACACCTTC.

The V call is TRBV14, the J call TRBJ2-2, with unresolved D. The V gene lost 0 bases and the J gene lost 8 bases, with 7 bases spanning the gap. This CDR3 is built from 13 residues. From germline, CDR1 is SGHDN and CDR2 FVKESK. This CDR3 is CASSQDYRGELFF. DNA for the CDR3: TGTGCCAGCAGCCAAGATTACAGAGGGGAGCTGTTTTTT.

The chain has TRBV2 and TRBJ2-1, with 12 bases lining up with TRBD2. This CDR3 region has 14 residues. Germline CDR1 is SNHLY and CDR2 is FYNNEI. Trimming cost V 8 bases and J 5 bases; bases outside gene matches: 4. DNA of the CDR3: TGTGCCAGCCAGGGACTAGCGGGTCACAATGAGCAGTTCTTC. Protein sequence: CASQGLAGHNEQFF.